This T cell receptor (beta chain) was sequenced in a study of shared clonotypes between healthy human individuals. Study results and caveats: Deeper or shallower sequencing was expected to change how clonotypes are shared among donors. Only blood was sampled; tissue repertoires likely differ.

Here immunoSEQ multiplex PCR was the method, and the copy in TCRdb shows in-frame clones only, minus some. The table includes roughly 2.5 million clones, roughly nine tenths detected once. Turning to this clone: Its antigen is currently unknown.

The sequenced sample was naive CD4+ T cells sorted from blood. Subset meaning: CD45RA+ positively selected. This TCR came from a man aged 18 to 29 in good health.

DNA of the CDR3: TGTGCCAGCAGCTTAGAGGACAGAAACTATGGCTACACCTTC. Translated: CASSLEDRNYGYTF. J is TRBJ1-2 and V is TRBV11-3; D perhaps matches TRBD1 (6 bases). The CDR3 sequence is 14 residues long. V lost 0 bases, J lost 2 bases, and 7 bases lay in between. Looked up from germline, CDR1 is SGHNT and CDR2 is YENEEA. The full variable domain, its missing parts supplied by reference TRBV11-3 and TRBJ1-2, is EAGVVQSPRYKIIEKKQPVAFWCNPISGHNTLYWYLQNLGQGPELLIRYENEEAVDDSQLPKDRFSAERLKGVDSTLKIQPAELGDSAVYLCASSLEDRNYGYTFGSGTRLTVV.